The 29 T cell receptor beta chains in this list originate from one sample, sequenced in a study of blood T cell repertoires in COVID-19. Sequenced by immunoSEQ multiplex PCR; TCRdb stores in-frame clones only, minus some. Of 270,000 or so clones in the sample, around 88% were seen once. The sample consisted of peripheral blood. These TCRs come from a man between 35 and 55 years old with acute or convalescent COVID-19.

This clone has just one count. The chain combines TRBV29-1 with TRBJ1-2; D perhaps matches TRBD1 (5 bases). CDR1 SQVTM and CDR2 ANQGSEA come from the germline V gene. V shed 6 bases and J shed 4 bases, with 21 bases lying between them. The CDR3 extends over 15 amino acids. Here the CDR3 DNA reads TGCAGCGTAGCTTACCCTATGACAGTGGGCTATGGCTACACCTTC. Translating it yields CSVAYPMTVGYGYTF.

The chain uses TRBV4-1 and TRBJ2-2; 7 bases map to TRBD1. The V gene end was trimmed by 0 bases and the J gene end by 6 bases; junction bases not matched to a gene: 4. Germline CDR1 MGHRA, CDR2 YSYEKL. The CDR3 is 15 residues long. CDR3 protein: CASSQEGGFAGELFF. In DNA form, the CDR3 reads TGCGCCAGCAGCCAAGAAGGGGGCTTCGCCGGGGAGCTGTTTTTT.

The chain links TRBV5-1 to TRBJ2-5; TRBD1 matches 8 bases. This CDR3 spans 16 amino acids. J gave up 2 bases and V 4 bases, and 10 bases lay outside the gene matches. The germline V gene encodes CDR1 SGHRS and CDR2 YFSETQ. CDR3 residues: CASSPGQGNIQETQYF. CDR3 nucleotide sequence: TGCGCCAGCAGCCCTGGACAGGGTAATATTCAAGAGACCCAGTACTTC.

This clone was counted a few times. V and J are TRBV6-5 and TRBJ1-2; TRBD1 aligns across 8 bases. CDR3 length equals 13 residues. The germline V gene has CDR1 MNHEY and CDR2 SVGAGI. V dropped 7 bases and J dropped 3; count of bases not matched to a gene: 4. The CDR3 protein is CASNLQGDYGYTF. CDR3 nucleotide sequence: TGTGCCAGCAATTTACAGGGGGACTATGGCTACACCTTC.

V gene TRBV12-3 or TRBV12-4 combines with J gene TRBJ2-1; 7 bases match TRBD1. The CDR3 has 13 residues. Trimming took 7 bases from V and 9 from J; bases not matched to a gene: 9. The CDR3 loop is CASIADRVGEQFF. CDR3 in DNA: TGTGCCAGCATCGCCGACAGGGTTGGTGAGCAGTTCTTC.

J is TRBJ1-1 and V is TRBV5-1; D not resolved. CDR3 length equals 14 residues. Trimming stripped 0 bases from V and 9 bases from J, with 15 bases between. Looked up from germline, CDR1 is SGHRS and CDR2 is YFSETQ. The CDR3 nucleotides read TGCGCCAGCAGCTTGGCGACCCCAGGATCGAAAGCTTTCTTT. It translates to CASSLATPGSKAFF. The variable domain in full, completed from reference TRBV5-1 and TRBJ1-1, reads KAGVTQTPRYLIKTRGQQVTLSCSPISGHRSVSWYQQTPGQGLQFLFEYFSETQRNKGNFPGRFSGRQFSNSRSEMNVSTLELGDSALYLCASSLATPGSKAFFGQGTRLTVV.

The CDR3 is CASSPRTGNGYTF. CDR3 DNA: TGTGCCAGCAGTCCTAGGACAGGGAATGGCTACACCTTC. The rearrangement joins TRBV27 to TRBJ1-2; 8 positions match TRBD1. The CDR3 loop spans 13 amino acids. The germline CDR1 and CDR2 sequences are MNHEY and SMNVEV (reference sequence). Trimming took 5 bases from V and 6 from J; bases not matched to a gene: 5.

V and J are TRBV11-2 and TRBJ2-3; the match to TRBD1 covers 7 bases. Germline CDR1 and CDR2: SGHAT and FQNNGV. V shed 9 bases, J shed 1 base, and the junction held 10 bases outside the gene matches. This CDR3 spans 15 amino acids. CDR3 sequence: CASSKGGTGTDTQYF. CDR3 in DNA: TGTGCCAGTAGCAAGGGTGGGACAGGCACAGATACGCAGTATTTT.

This chain uses TRBV6-6 with TRBJ1-5; 10 nucleotides agree with TRBD1. With 6 bases clipped from V and 2 bases from J, the junction kept 7 bases outside the gene matches. Germline V gene data show CDR1 as MNHNY and CDR2 as SVGAGI (reference sequence). The CDR3 is made up of 16 amino acids. CDR3 protein: CASSRGGQGGNQPQHF. For the CDR3, the DNA is TGTGCCAGCAGCCGAGGCGGACAGGGGGGCAATCAGCCCCAGCATTTT.

The V call is TRBV27, the J call TRBJ1-2; no firm D call. V gave up 6 bases and J gave up 2 bases, with 16 bases separating them. Germline CDR1 and CDR2: MNHEY and SMNVEV (reference sequence). The CDR3 sequence is 15 residues long. The DNA for the CDR3 is TGTGCCAGCAGCCCGAAGGCGGGCCCAAACTATGGCTACACCTTC. It is translated as CASSPKAGPNYGYTF.

The V call is TRBV7-8, the J call TRBJ1-6, with 9 bases that match TRBD1. The V and J ends lost 6 bases and 7 bases, in that order; junction bases with no gene match: 7. This CDR3 is 15 amino acids long. The germline gives CDR1 SGHVS, CDR2 FQNEAQ. The CDR3 sequence: CASSQQGAGNSPLHF. In DNA form, the CDR3 reads TGTGCCAGCAGTCAACAGGGGGCTGGGAATTCACCCCTCCACTTT.

The chain employs TRBV5-1 and TRBJ1-3, with 9 positions matching TRBD1. With V trimmed by 3 bases and J by 0 bases, 4 bases remained unmatched. The length of the CDR3 is 16 residues. CDR1 and CDR2 (germline): SGHRS, YFSETQ. Here the CDR3 reads CASSWGTGPSGNTIYF. The CDR3 DNA is TGCGCCAGCAGCTGGGGGACAGGGCCCTCTGGAAACACCATATATTTT.

The chain links TRBV5-4 to TRBJ2-3; D is perhaps TRBD2 (6 bases). The V end lost 3 bases, the J end lost 2 bases, and 28 bases lay between the germline ends. The germline V gene encodes CDR1 SGHNT and CDR2 YYREEE (reference sequence). The CDR3 length is 20 residues. The CDR3 sequence: CASSSITSLLTQSFTDTQYF. The CDR3 nucleotides read TGTGCCAGCAGCTCCATAACTAGCTTATTAACCCAGTCTTTCACAGATACGCAGTATTTT.

This chain joins TRBV5-4 and TRBJ1-4; 8 nucleotides align to TRBD1. Germline trimming cut 2 bases from V and 5 bases from J; bases unmatched to any gene: 2. The CDR3 has 14 amino acids. CDR1 SGHNT and CDR2 YYREEE come from the germline V gene (reference sequence). CDR3 loop: CASSFRGLNEKLFF. CDR3 DNA: TGTGCCAGCAGCTTCAGGGGGCTAAATGAAAAACTGTTTTTT. The full variable domain, rest sourced from reference TRBV5-4 and TRBJ1-4, is ETGVTQSPTHLIKTRGQQVTLRCSSQSGHNTVSWYQQALGQGPQFIFQYYREEENGRGNFPPRFSGLQFPNYSSELNVNALELDDSALYLCASSFRGLNEKLFFGSGTQLSVL.

This chain joins TRBV3-1 (or the pseudogene TRBV3-2) and TRBJ2-1, with 11 bases identical to TRBD2. CDR1 is LGHDT, CDR2 YNNKEL, per germline (reference sequence). V shed 2 bases and J 7 bases; nucleotides not matched to a gene: 10. CDR3 length equals 17 residues. CDR3 residues: CASSQSGLAAGLNEQFF. The CDR3, as DNA: TGTGCCAGCAGCCAATCGGGACTAGCGGCCGGGTTGAATGAGCAGTTCTTC.

This clone showed up just once. The chain links TRBV6-1 to TRBJ1-1, with D uncertain. Germline V lookup: CDR1 MNHNS, CDR2 SASEGT. V lost 2 bases, J lost 0 bases, and 16 bases lay in between. The CDR3 has 17 residues. The CDR3 DNA sequence: TGTGCCAGCAGTGAAATGCAGGATCGCTTCTTGAACACTGAAGCTTTCTTT. Translating gives CASSEMQDRFLNTEAFF.

V gene TRBV10-1 combines with J gene TRBJ2-5; TRBD2 matches at 7 bases. CDR1 is WNHNN and CDR2 is SYGVQD in the germline V gene (reference sequence). Trimming removed 3 bases from V and 2 bases from J; junction bases left unmatched: 3. This CDR3 spans 14 amino acids. This CDR3 reads CASSDGGGQETQYF. The CDR3 nucleotides are TGCGCCAGCAGTGATGGGGGGGGTCAAGAGACCCAGTACTTC.

This clone was detected only a few times. CDR3 in amino acids: CASSEAFREINNQPQHF. CDR3 bases: TGTGCCAGCAGTGAAGCATTCAGGGAAATTAACAATCAGCCCCAGCATTTT. This chain uses TRBV6-1 with TRBJ1-5; maybe TRBD1 (5 bases). The germline V gene encodes CDR1 MNHNS and CDR2 SASEGT. Trimming stripped 0 bases from V and 3 bases from J, with 15 bases between. The CDR3 consists of 17 residues.

The chain combines TRBV4-2 with TRBJ2-2, with TRBD1 identical over 11 bases. This CDR3 comprises 16 residues. From germline, CDR1 is LGHNA and CDR2 YNFKEQ. The ends lost 4 bases at V and 3 bases at J; junction bases unmatched: 4. The DNA for the CDR3 is TGTGCCAGCAGCCCTGGGACAGGGGGACACACCGGGGAGCTGTTTTTT. The encoded protein is CASSPGTGGHTGELFF.

The chain recombines TRBV9 with TRBJ2-3; 12 positions match TRBD2. Germline lookup yields CDR1 SGDLS and CDR2 YYNGEE. After removal of 4 bases from V and 5 bases from J, the junction contained 8 bases not matched to a gene. The CDR3 is 16 residues long. For the CDR3, the DNA is TGTGCCAGCAGCTCCTCTAGCGGGGGGGCCCTAGATACGCAGTATTTT. Its protein product is CASSSSSGGALDTQYF. The full variable domain, its missing parts supplied by reference TRBV9 and TRBJ2-3, is DSGVTQTPKHLITATGQRVTLRCSPRSGDLSVYWYQQSLDQGLQFLIQYYNGEERAKGNILERFSAQQFPDLHSELNLSSLELGDSALYFCASSSSSGGALDTQYFGPGTRLTVL.

The rearrangement uses TRBV3-1 (or the pseudogene TRBV3-2) and TRBJ2-1; 10 bases are shared with TRBD2. The CDR3 has 16 amino acids. V was clipped by 3 bases and J by 5 bases; unmatched bases: 7. Germline V gene lookup returns CDR1 LGHDT and CDR2 YNNKEL (reference sequence). DNA of the CDR3: TGTGCCAGCAGCCATTTCTACAGCGGGGGGGACAATGAGCAGTTCTTC. Its translation is CASSHFYSGGDNEQFF.

This clone was detected once. The gene calls are TRBV7-3 and TRBJ2-1; no reliable D call. The V end was cut by 3 bases, the J end by 7 bases, with 7 bases between. Germline V lookup: CDR1 SGHTA, CDR2 FQGTGA. CDR3 length: 12 residues. CDR3 in DNA: TGTGCCAGCAGCTTCACTACGAATGAGCAGTTCTTC. Translating it yields CASSFTTNEQFF.

This clone occurred once. The DNA of the CDR3 is TGTGCCAGTAGAGATTGGACAGGGACTAACTATGGCTACACCTTC. Its translation: CASRDWTGTNYGYTF. The chain carries TRBV19 and TRBJ1-2; 8 bases agree with TRBD1. This CDR3 is 15 amino acids long. With V trimmed by 6 bases and J by 0 bases, 6 bases remained unmatched. Germline loops: CDR1 LNHDA, CDR2 SQIVND (reference sequence).

The chain uses TRBV5-1 and TRBJ2-3, with a possible D match to TRBD1 (5 bases). With 3 bases removed from V and 1 base from J, the gap between germline ends came to 9 bases. Germline-derived CDR1 and CDR2 are SGHRS and YFSETQ. This CDR3 comprises 14 residues. The DNA for the CDR3 is TGCGCCAGCAGCTCAGGGTATGGCACAGATACGCAGTATTTT. Residues: CASSSGYGTDTQYF.

In its sample, this clone was seen a few times. The chain couples TRBV2 to TRBJ2-7; D is unresolved. Germline values: CDR1 SNHLY, CDR2 FYNNEI. The V end lost 7 bases, the J end lost 3 bases, and 19 bases lay between the germline ends. The CDR3 contains 15 residues. CDR3 loop: CASTQVAPLNYEQYF. The DNA of the CDR3 is TGTGCCAGCACCCAAGTCGCCCCTCTAAACTACGAGCAGTACTTC.

This clone occurred a few times. The chain carries TRBV5-1 and TRBJ2-1; 9 bases are a match to TRBD2. Germline CDR1 is SGHRS and CDR2 is YFSETQ. The CDR3 sequence is 13 residues long. Losses at the gene ends were 1 base for V and 10 bases for J; bases not matched to a gene: 3. As DNA, the CDR3 is TGCGCCAGCAGCTTGAGGCTAGCGGGGGAGCAGTTCTTC. Its translation: CASSLRLAGEQFF.

This sequence joins TRBV25-1 and TRBJ1-5; 9 nucleotides agree with TRBD1. Germline CDR1 reads MGHDK; CDR2 reads SYGVNS. The CDR3 has 16 residues. J lost 2 bases, V lost 3 bases, and 5 bases had no gene match. Here the CDR3 reads CASSEGWDRGNQPQHF. The DNA of the CDR3 is TGTGCCAGCAGTGAGGGGTGGGACAGGGGCAATCAGCCCCAGCATTTT.

This chain joins TRBV7-3 and TRBJ2-3; maybe TRBD1 (6 bases). The CDR3 consists of 14 residues. Germline lookup yields CDR1 SGHTA and CDR2 FQGTGA. V lost 4 bases and J lost 2, with 10 bases in between. The CDR3 loop is CASSSGQHTDTQYF. In nucleotides, the CDR3 is TGTGCCAGCAGCTCCGGACAGCACACAGATACGCAGTATTTT.

This chain links TRBV3-1 (or the pseudogene TRBV3-2) with TRBJ2-1, with TRBD2 identical over 10 bases. The CDR3 is 15 residues long. Germline values: CDR1 LGHDT, CDR2 YNNKEL (reference sequence). After removal of 4 bases from V and 15 bases from J, the junction contained 15 bases not matched to a gene. CDR3 residues: CASSPGGTSGAKGFF. The CDR3 bases are TGTGCCAGCAGCCCGGGAGGTACTAGCGGGGCTAAGGGGTTCTTC.